Shown below are 6 T cell receptor beta chains from a single sample sequenced in a study of blood T cell repertoires in COVID-19. Produced via immunoSEQ multiplex PCR; TCRdb's table is partial and in-frame only. Here the sample spans some 240,000 clones, 75% to 85% being singletons. Material for sequencing was peripheral blood. These receptors came from a woman of 80 years or more with COVID-19, enrolled during active disease.

The chain has TRBV6-5 and TRBJ1-2, with 8 bases fitting TRBD1. Germline trimming cut 5 bases from V and 4 bases from J; bases unmatched to any gene: 0. CDR3 size: 12 residues. CDR1 is MNHEY and CDR2 is SVGAGI in the germline V gene. The CDR3 coding sequence is TGTGCCAGCAGTACAGGGGGCTATGGCTACACCTTC. This gives the protein CASSTGGYGYTF.

This chain uses TRBV6-5 with TRBJ1-6; 8 bases align to TRBD1. The length of the CDR3 is 14 residues. Germline trimming cut 6 bases from V and 5 bases from J; bases unmatched to any gene: 3. CDR1 and CDR2 (germline): MNHEY, SVGAGI. CDR3 DNA: TGTGCCAGCAGCCGACAGGGGAATAATTCACCCCTCCACTTT. Protein: CASSRQGNNSPLHF.

V is TRBV28 and J is TRBJ1-5, with a tentative D call TRBD1 (5 bases). This CDR3 is 12 amino acids long. The V gene's germline CDR1 is MDHEN and CDR2 SYDVKM. Trimming took off 5 bases at V and 15 bases at J, with 17 bases between the two ends. CDR3 loop: CASSPTTVPWHF. In nucleotides, the CDR3 is TGTGCCAGCAGTCCCACGACAGTTCCCTGGCATTTT.

This chain uses TRBV3-1 (or the pseudogene TRBV3-2) with TRBJ2-3; 12 bases agree with TRBD2. This CDR3 is 16 amino acids long. Germline CDR1 LGHDT, CDR2 YNNKEL (reference sequence). After removal of 6 bases from V and 3 bases from J, the junction contained 7 bases not matched to a gene. For the CDR3, the DNA is TGTGCCAGCAGACTAGCGGGAGGAAGTGGTACAGATACGCAGTATTTT. It codes for CASRLAGGSGTDTQYF.

The chain recombines TRBV12-3 or TRBV12-4 with TRBJ2-7; TRBD1 matches at 10 bases. The CDR3 totals 13 residues. V shed 6 bases and J 4 bases; nucleotides not matched to a gene: 3. In DNA, the CDR3 is TGTGCCAGCAGCCGGGACAGGGGTTACGAGCAGTACTTC. Translated: CASSRDRGYEQYF.

The rearrangement links TRBV28 to TRBJ1-5; 7 bases line up with TRBD1. Trimming removed 8 bases from V and 1 base from J; junction bases left unmatched: 8. CDR3 length: 15 amino acids. Germline CDR1 is MDHEN and CDR2 is SYDVKM. The chain's CDR3 is CASGTAGQSNQPQHF. The DNA of the CDR3 is TGTGCCAGCGGGACAGCAGGACAGAGCAATCAGCCCCAGCATTTT.